This TCR beta chain appears in the sequencing data of a study of blood T cell repertoires in COVID-19. Some clones are missing from TCRdb's copy, which holds only in-frame ones; the method was immunoSEQ multiplex PCR. The table includes just under 350,000 clones, about four fifths detected once. Trimming at V came to 7 bases and at J to 4 bases, leaving 6 bases not matched to a gene. This CDR3 contains 14 residues. Germline CDR1 and CDR2: MNHEY and SVGAGI. The receptor was derived from a man aged 30 to 45 with active or convalescent COVID-19. The sequenced sample was peripheral blood. The J gene is TRBJ1-2, the V gene TRBV6-5; 10 nucleotides agree with TRBD1. The CDR3 here is CASIPGTGAYGYTF. The CDR3 DNA reads as TGTGCCAGCATCCCCGGGACAGGGGCCTATGGCTACACCTTC.